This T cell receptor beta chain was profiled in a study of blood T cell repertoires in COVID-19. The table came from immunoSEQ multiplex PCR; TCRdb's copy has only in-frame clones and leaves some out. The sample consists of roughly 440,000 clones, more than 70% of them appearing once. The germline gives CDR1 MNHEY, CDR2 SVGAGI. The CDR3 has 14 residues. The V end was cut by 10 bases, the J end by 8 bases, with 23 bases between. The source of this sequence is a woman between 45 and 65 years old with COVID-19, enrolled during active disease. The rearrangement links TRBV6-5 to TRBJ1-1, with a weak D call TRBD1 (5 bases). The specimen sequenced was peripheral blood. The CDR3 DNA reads TGTGCCATACAGGAGGGGCAGCTCGCGGGCGAAGCTTTCTTT. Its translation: CAIQEGQLAGEAFF.